A single sample is the source of the 16 T cell receptor beta chains below, sequenced in a study of shared clonotypes between healthy human individuals. The table came from immunoSEQ multiplex PCR; TCRdb's copy has only in-frame clones and leaves some out. The sample lists roughly 500,000 clones, roughly 80% occurring once. Sample: PBMCs. All receptors derive from a woman aged 40-49 years in good health. Some clones in this sample may be carry-over from other donors' samples.

Turning to this clone: The same CDR3 is also encoded by other DNA sequences in this sample. The chain employs TRBV29-1 and TRBJ2-1, with D uncertain. Germline CDR1 SQVTM, CDR2 ANQGSEA. This CDR3 spans 13 amino acids. V was shortened by 5 bases and J by 0 bases, with 8 bases between the two germline ends. CDR3 protein: CSVRTSSYNEQFF. DNA for the CDR3: TGCAGCGTTAGGACGAGCTCCTACAATGAGCAGTTCTTC.

CDR3 nucleotides: TGTGCCAGCAGTTTCGTAGGCGGGGAGACCCAGTACTTC. As protein: CASSFVGGETQYF. The chain combines TRBV28 with TRBJ2-5; a weak D match, TRBD2 (5 bases). V lost 3 bases to trimming and J lost 5 bases, with 10 bases between them. The CDR3 extends over 13 amino acids. CDR1 and CDR2 (germline): MDHEN, SYDVKM.

The rearrangement links TRBV7-9 to TRBJ1-4, with 7 bases aligning to TRBD1. The CDR3 has 15 amino acids. The J segment lost 2 bases and the V segment lost 4 bases, leaving 4 bases of the junction unmatched. Looked up from germline, CDR1 is SEHNR and CDR2 is FQNEAQ (reference sequence). CDR3 coding DNA: TGTGCCAGCAGCTCTACAGGGGATACTAATGAAAAACTGTTTTTT. Residues: CASSSTGDTNEKLFF.

The chain links TRBV15 to TRBJ2-7, with TRBD1 matching 8 bases. Losses at the gene ends were 2 bases for V and 3 bases for J; bases not matched to a gene: 6. The germline CDR1 and CDR2 sequences are LNHNV and YYDKDF (reference sequence). This CDR3 has 15 residues. The CDR3 bases are TGTGCCACCAGCAGAAGACCGGGACAGGACTACGAGCAGTACTTC. The encoded protein is CATSRRPGQDYEQYF.

The rearrangement links TRBV19 to TRBJ1-1; no clear D. V lost 5 bases to trimming and J lost 0 bases, with 7 bases between them. This CDR3 is 13 amino acids long. The germline V gene has CDR1 LNHDA and CDR2 SQIVND (reference sequence). This CDR3 reads CASSLLVNTEAFF. In DNA, the CDR3 is TGTGCCAGTAGTCTCTTGGTGAACACTGAAGCTTTCTTT.

In this sample, this clone turned up many times. The sample contains more than one DNA sequence encoding this CDR3. The chain recombines TRBV7-2 with TRBJ1-5, with D unresolved. The CDR3 is 13 residues long. The V end lost 4 bases, the J end lost 3 bases, and 7 bases lay between the germline ends. CDR1 and CDR2 from the germline V gene are SGHTA and FQGNSA. In nucleotides, the CDR3 is TGTGCCAGCAGCTCCTATTCCAATCAGCCCCAGCATTTT. Translated, it gives CASSSYSNQPQHF.

In its sample, this clone was seen a few times. This may arise from a read error, as a much more abundant clone is one base away. The chain employs TRBV11-1 and TRBJ2-1; 12 nucleotides agree with TRBD2. The CDR3 has 16 amino acids. Germline assignment: CDR1 SGHAT and CDR2 FQDESV (reference sequence). V lost 5 bases and J lost 4; bases outside the gene matches: 6. CDR3 sequence reads: CASSTSGTSGYNEQFF. In DNA form, the CDR3 reads TGTGCCAGCAGCACCTCCGGGACTAGCGGGTACAATGAGCAGTTCTTC.

This rearrangement joins TRBV9 to TRBJ2-7; TRBD1 is a possible D gene (5 bases). CDR1 and CDR2 from the germline V gene are SGDLS and YYNGEE. V lost 4 bases and J lost 3, with 8 bases in between. CDR3 length equals 12 residues. CDR3 DNA sequence: TGTGCCAGCAGCTCAGACAGCTACGAGCAGTACTTC. Protein product: CASSSDSYEQYF.

The chain carries TRBV28 and TRBJ1-1, with a tentative D call TRBD1 (5 bases). The CDR3 totals 13 residues. V lost 7 bases and J lost 0, with 9 bases in between. Germline CDR1 is MDHEN and CDR2 is SYDVKM. The CDR3 bases are TGTGCCAGCACCGGGGGAGTGAACACTGAAGCTTTCTTT. Amino acid sequence: CASTGGVNTEAFF.

CDR3 loop: CASSHPDTRYGYTF. The CDR3 DNA sequence: TGTGCCAGCAGCCACCCGGACACGCGATATGGCTACACCTTC. The chain links TRBV5-4 to TRBJ1-2, with a tentative D call TRBD1 (5 bases). V lost 4 bases to trimming and J lost 5 bases, with 15 bases between them. Germline loops: CDR1 SGHNT, CDR2 YYREEE (reference sequence). CDR3 length: 14 amino acids.

The chain employs TRBV29-1 and TRBJ1-2, with TRBD1 matching 8 bases. The V segment lost 4 bases and the J segment 7 bases; nucleotides outside the gene matches: 8. Germline V gene data show CDR1 as SQVTM and CDR2 as ANQGSEA. The CDR3 contains 13 residues. The CDR3 DNA is TGCAGCGTTGTAACAGGGGGTATAGGTGGCTACACCTTC. It is translated as CSVVTGGIGGYTF.

The chain joins TRBV2 to TRBJ2-1; a possible D gene is TRBD2 (6 bases). There are 13 residues in the CDR3. The V gene's germline CDR1 is SNHLY and CDR2 FYNNEI. Trimming took off 6 bases at V and 4 bases at J, with 10 bases between the two ends. In DNA form, the CDR3 reads TGTGCCAGCAGACCGGGACTTTACAATGAGCAGTTCTTC. Amino acids: CASRPGLYNEQFF.

On this clone itself: Other DNA sequences from this sample encode an identical CDR3 as well. V is TRBV6-5 and J is TRBJ2-7; D may be TRBD1 (5 bases). The V end lost 5 bases, the J end lost 2 bases, and 10 bases lay between the germline ends. Germline V CDR1 and CDR2: MNHEY, SVGAGI. The length of the CDR3 is 13 residues. This CDR3 reads CASSRAGTYEQYF. CDR3 DNA: TGTGCCAGCAGTCGGGCAGGGACCTACGAGCAGTACTTC.

The rearrangement joins TRBV29-1 to TRBJ2-7, with 9 bases matching TRBD1. CDR1 is SQVTM and CDR2 is ANQGSEA in the germline V gene. The CDR3 totals 14 residues. J lost 4 bases, V lost 1 base, and 5 bases had no gene match. The CDR3 DNA follows: TGCAGCGTTGAAGCCGGGACAGGGAATTACGAGCAGTACTTC. Protein sequence: CSVEAGTGNYEQYF.

The chain uses TRBV29-1 and TRBJ2-2; no definite D call. V shed 6 bases and J shed 1 base, with 9 bases lying between them. The CDR3 has 13 amino acids. Germline assignment: CDR1 SQVTM and CDR2 ANQGSEA. CDR3 protein: CSVRNLNTGELFF. CDR3 sequence (DNA): TGCAGCGTGAGGAACTTGAACACCGGGGAGCTGTTTTTT.

The chain links TRBV7-2 to TRBJ2-7, with D uncertain. V was trimmed by 5 bases and J by 0 bases, leaving 11 bases between them. Looked up from germline, CDR1 is SGHTA and CDR2 is FQGNSA. This CDR3 is 14 amino acids long. CDR3 DNA: TGTGCCAGCAGCGACCGGCGGTCCTCCTACGAGCAGTACTTC. Amino acids: CASSDRRSSYEQYF.